This note documents a single T cell receptor beta chain sequence. Antigen unknown. Per the germline V gene, CDR1 is MNHNS and CDR2 is SASEGT. The CDR3 spans 16 residues. Trimming left V 0 bases short and J 1 base short, with 12 bases between. The data were obtained in a study of cytomegalovirus exposure and HLA in healthy donors. Broader study findings: A prior analysis recorded that most TCR beta V segments were productive about 90% or about 30% of the time. TRBV6-2, TRBV6-3 and other indistinguishable V segments were excluded.

PCR amplification relied on 60 Vbeta primers (plus 13 Jbeta primers). Some clones are missing from TCRdb's copy, which holds only in-frame ones; the method was immunoSEQ multiplex PCR. The table has over 150,000 clones, around 77% seen once. This chain connects TRBV6-1 to TRBJ1-2; weak D call: TRBD1 (6 bases). The sample taken for sequencing was PBMCs. This receptor was taken from a woman aged 30 to 39 in good health and CMV-seronegative. The CDR3 DNA is TGTGCCAGCAGTGAAGCGGTCAGGGGTGGTAACTATGGCTACACCTTC. This gives the protein CASSEAVRGGNYGYTF.